This TCR beta chain is drawn from a study of blood T cell repertoires in COVID-19. Study as a whole: Acute and convalescent COVID-19 specimens originated in the United States, Italy and Spain. PBMCs, B-cell-depleted T cells, or T cells were the source of the cDNA or gDNA that made up the material.

The authors' processing: Reference gene primer amplification gave nucleated cell count estimates. Measured with immunoSEQ multiplex PCR; TCRdb has only the in-frame clones, and not every one. D and trimming come from the DNA, and the V and J calls and clone size come from that table. The profile shows about 120,000 clones, around nine tenths of them singletons. The CDR3 spans 15 residues. Germline V gives CDR1 LNHDA, CDR2 SQIVND (reference sequence). J gave up 5 bases and V 3 bases, and 4 bases lay outside the gene matches. The chain combines TRBV19 with TRBJ2-3, with TRBD2 matching over 11 bases. The source of this sequence is a woman aged 50 to 65 with acute or convalescent COVID-19. Sequencing was carried out using peripheral blood. The CDR3 here is CASSISTSGRDTQYF. The CDR3 DNA reads TGTGCCAGTAGTATTAGCACTAGCGGGAGAGATACGCAGTATTTT.